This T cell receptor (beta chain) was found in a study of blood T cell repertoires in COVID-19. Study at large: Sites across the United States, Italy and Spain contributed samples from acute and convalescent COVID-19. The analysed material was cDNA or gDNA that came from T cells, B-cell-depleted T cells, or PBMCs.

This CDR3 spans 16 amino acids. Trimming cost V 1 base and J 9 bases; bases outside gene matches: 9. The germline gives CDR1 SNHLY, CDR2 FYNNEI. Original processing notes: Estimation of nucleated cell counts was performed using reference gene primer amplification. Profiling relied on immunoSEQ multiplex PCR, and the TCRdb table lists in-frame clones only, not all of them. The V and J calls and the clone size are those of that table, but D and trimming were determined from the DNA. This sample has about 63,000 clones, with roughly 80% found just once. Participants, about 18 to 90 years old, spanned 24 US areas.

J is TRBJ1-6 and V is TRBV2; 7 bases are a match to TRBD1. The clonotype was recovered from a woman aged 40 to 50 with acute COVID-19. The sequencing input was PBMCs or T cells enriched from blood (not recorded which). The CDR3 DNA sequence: TGTGCCAGCAGTGAAGGGCCGACAGGGATCGGTTCACCCCTCCACTTT. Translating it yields CASSEGPTGIGSPLHF.